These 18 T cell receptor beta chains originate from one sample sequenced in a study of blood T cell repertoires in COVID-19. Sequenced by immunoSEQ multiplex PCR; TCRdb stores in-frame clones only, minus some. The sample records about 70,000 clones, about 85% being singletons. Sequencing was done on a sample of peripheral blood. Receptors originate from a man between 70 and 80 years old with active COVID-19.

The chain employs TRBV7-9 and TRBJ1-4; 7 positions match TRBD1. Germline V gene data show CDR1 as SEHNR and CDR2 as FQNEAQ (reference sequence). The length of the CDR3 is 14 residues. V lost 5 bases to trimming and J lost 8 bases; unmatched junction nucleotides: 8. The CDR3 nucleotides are TGTGCCAGCAGCCCACCGACAGGGATAGAAAAACTGTTTTTT. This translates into CASSPPTGIEKLFF.

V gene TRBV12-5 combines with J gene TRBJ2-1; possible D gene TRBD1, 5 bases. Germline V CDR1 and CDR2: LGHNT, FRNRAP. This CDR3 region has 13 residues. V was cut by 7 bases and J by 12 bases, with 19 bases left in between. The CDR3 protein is CASAGRGGVGQFF. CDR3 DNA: TGTGCTAGTGCCGGAAGGGGTGGGGTCGGGCAGTTCTTC.

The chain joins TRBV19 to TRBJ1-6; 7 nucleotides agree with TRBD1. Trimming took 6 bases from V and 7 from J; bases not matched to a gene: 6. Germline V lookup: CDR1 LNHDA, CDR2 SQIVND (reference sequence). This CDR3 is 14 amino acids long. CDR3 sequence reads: CASRPDRTNSPLHF. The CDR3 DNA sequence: TGTGCCAGTAGACCGGACAGGACAAATTCACCCCTCCACTTT.

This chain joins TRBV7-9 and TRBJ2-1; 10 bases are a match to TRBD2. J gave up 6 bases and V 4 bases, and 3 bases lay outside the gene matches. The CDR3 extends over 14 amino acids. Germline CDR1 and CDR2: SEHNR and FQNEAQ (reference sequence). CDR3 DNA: TGTGCCAGCAGCTCCGGACTAGCGGTCAATGAGCAGTTCTTC. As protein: CASSSGLAVNEQFF.

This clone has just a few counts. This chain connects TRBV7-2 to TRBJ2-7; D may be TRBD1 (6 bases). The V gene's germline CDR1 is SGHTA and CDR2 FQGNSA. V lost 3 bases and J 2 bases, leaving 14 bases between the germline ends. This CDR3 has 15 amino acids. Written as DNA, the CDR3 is TGTGCCAGCAGCTTGGACAGCAGACCAACCTACGAGCAGTACTTC. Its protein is CASSLDSRPTYEQYF.

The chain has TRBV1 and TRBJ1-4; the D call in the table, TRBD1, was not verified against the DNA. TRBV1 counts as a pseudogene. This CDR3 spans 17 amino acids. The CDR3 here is CTSSHWTGGPANEKLFF. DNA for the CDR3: TGCACCAGCAGTCACTGGACAGGGGGCCCGGCTAATGAAAAACTGTTTTTT.

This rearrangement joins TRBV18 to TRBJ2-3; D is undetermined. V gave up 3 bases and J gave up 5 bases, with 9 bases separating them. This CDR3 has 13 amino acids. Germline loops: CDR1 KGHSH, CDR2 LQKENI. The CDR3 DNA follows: TGTGCCAGCTCACCGAATCCGGGAGATACGCAGTATTTT. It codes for CASSPNPGDTQYF.

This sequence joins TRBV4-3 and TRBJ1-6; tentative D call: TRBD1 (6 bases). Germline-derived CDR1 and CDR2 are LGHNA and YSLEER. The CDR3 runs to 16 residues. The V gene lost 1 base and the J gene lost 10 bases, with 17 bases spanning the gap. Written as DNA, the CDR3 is TGCGCCAGCAGCCAAGCCGGCGTCTCAGGGGACTCACCCCTCCACTTT. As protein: CASSQAGVSGDSPLHF.

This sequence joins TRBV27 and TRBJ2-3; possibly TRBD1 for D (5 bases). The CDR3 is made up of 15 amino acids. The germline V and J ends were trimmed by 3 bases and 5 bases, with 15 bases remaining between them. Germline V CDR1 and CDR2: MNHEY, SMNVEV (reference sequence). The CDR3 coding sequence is TGTGCCAGCAGTTTCCGGCCCCGGCAGGGAGATACGCAGTATTTT. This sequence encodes CASSFRPRQGDTQYF.

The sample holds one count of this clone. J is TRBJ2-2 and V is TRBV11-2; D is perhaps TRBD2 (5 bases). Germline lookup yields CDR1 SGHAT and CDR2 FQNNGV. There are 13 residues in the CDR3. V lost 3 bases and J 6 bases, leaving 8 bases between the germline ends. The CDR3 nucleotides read TGTGCCAGCAGCTTGGTGGGAGCCGGGGAGCTGTTTTTT. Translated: CASSLVGAGELFF.

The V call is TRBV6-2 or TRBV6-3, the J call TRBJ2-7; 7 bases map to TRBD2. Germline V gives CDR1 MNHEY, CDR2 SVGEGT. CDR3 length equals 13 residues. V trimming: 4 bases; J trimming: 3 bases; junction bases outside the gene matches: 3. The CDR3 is CASSSASGYEQYF. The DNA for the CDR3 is TGTGCCAGCAGTTCGGCTAGCGGCTACGAGCAGTACTTC.

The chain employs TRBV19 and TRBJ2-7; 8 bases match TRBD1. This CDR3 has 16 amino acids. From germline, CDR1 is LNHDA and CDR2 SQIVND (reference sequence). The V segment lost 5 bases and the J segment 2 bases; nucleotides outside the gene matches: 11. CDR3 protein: CASSPQPGTGAYEQYF. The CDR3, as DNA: TGTGCCAGTAGTCCCCAGCCGGGGACAGGTGCCTACGAGCAGTACTTC.

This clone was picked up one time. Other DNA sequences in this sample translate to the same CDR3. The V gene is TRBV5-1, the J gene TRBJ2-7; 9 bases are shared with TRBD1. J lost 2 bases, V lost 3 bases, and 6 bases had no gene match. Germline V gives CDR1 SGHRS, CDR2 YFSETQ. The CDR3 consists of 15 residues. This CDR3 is CASSWGQGPTYEQYF. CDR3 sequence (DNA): TGCGCCAGCAGCTGGGGACAGGGACCTACCTACGAGCAGTACTTC.

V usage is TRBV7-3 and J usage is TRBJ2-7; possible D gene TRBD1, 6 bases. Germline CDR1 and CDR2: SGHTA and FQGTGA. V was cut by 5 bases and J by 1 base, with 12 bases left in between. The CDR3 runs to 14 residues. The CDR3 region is CASSPTGNSYEQYF. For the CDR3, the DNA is TGTGCCAGCAGCCCCACAGGGAATTCCTACGAGCAGTACTTC.

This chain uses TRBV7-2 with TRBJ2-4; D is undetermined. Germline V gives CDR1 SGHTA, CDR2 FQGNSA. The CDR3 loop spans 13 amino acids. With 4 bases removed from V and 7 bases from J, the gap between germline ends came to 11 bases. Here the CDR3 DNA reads TGTGCCAGCAGCTCGCGCGCCGGGAACATTCAGTACTTC. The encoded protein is CASSSRAGNIQYF.

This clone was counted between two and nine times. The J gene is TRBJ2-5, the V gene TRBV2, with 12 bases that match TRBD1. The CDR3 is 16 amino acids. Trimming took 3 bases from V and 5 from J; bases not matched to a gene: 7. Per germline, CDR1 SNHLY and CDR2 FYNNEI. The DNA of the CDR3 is TGTGCCAGCAGTGACGGGGGGACAGGGGGCTGGGAGACCCAGTACTTC. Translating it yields CASSDGGTGGWETQYF.

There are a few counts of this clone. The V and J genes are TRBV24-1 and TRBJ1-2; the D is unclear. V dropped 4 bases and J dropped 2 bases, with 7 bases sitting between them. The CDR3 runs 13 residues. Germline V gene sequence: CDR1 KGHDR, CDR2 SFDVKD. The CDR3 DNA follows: TGTGCCACCAGTGACGGGAGCAACTATGGCTACACCTTC. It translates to CATSDGSNYGYTF.

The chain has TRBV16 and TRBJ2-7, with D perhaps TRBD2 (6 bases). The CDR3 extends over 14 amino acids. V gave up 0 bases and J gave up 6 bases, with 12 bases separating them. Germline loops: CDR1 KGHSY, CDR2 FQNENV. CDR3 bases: TGTGCCAGCAGCCAATCCGGGGGACTGACCGAGCAGTACTTC. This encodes CASSQSGGLTEQYF.